Below, 30 T cell receptor beta chains from the same sample are listed, as sequenced in a study of cytomegalovirus exposure and HLA in healthy donors (dated by TCRdb to about 2017). The receptor library was made with the immunoSEQ multiplex PCR assay. A mixture of 60 forward primers for TCR Vbeta segments and 13 reverse primers for TCR Jbeta segments was used in the multiplex PCR. In its TCRdb copy, this immuneACCESS table keeps in-frame sequences only and misses some clones. Where compared with another copy, unresolved V genes explain less than half of these, and the others have no known cause. A total of 76,000 or so clones appear in this sample, approximately 72% of them only once. Jointly, the top ten make up 8% to 10% of the sample. Input material: PBMCs. The source of these receptors is a middle-aged woman in good health and CMV-seropositive.

V and J are TRBV4-3 and TRBJ1-5; 9 bases agree with TRBD1. V lost 1 base and J lost 2; bases outside the gene matches: 3. Germline values: CDR1 LGHNA, CDR2 YSLEER. CDR3 length: 16 residues. DNA for the CDR3: TGCGCCAGCAGCCAAGTCTGGACAGGGGGCAATCAGCCCCAGCATTTT. It translates to CASSQVWTGGNQPQHF.

This chain joins TRBV11-2 and TRBJ2-1; 9 bases are shared with TRBD2. The CDR3 covers 16 residues. V lost 5 bases, J lost 4 bases, and 9 bases stayed unmatched. The germline V gene encodes CDR1 SGHAT and CDR2 FQNNGV. CDR3 in amino acids: CASSPRRLAVYNEQFF. DNA for the CDR3: TGTGCCAGCAGCCCCCGTAGACTAGCGGTTTACAATGAGCAGTTCTTC.

The J gene is TRBJ2-1, the V gene TRBV12-2; the table's D call TRBD2 went unverified against the DNA. TRBV12-2 is a known pseudogene. This CDR3 is 13 amino acids long. The CDR3 coding sequence is TGTGCAAGTCGCTTATCTGACTCGTGTGAGCAGTTCTTC. Translated, it gives CASRLSDSCEQFF.

The chain combines TRBV28 with TRBJ1-1; TRBD1 might be the D (5 bases). The CDR3 extends over 14 amino acids. V gave up 2 bases and J gave up 11 bases, with 18 bases separating them. Germline V gives CDR1 MDHEN, CDR2 SYDVKM. CDR3 in amino acids: CASSLNRPTLLAFF. In nucleotides, the CDR3 is TGTGCCAGCAGTTTAAACAGGCCGACCCTTTTGGCTTTCTTT. Complete variable domain (other parts from reference TRBV28 and TRBJ1-1): DVKVTQSSRYLVKRTGEKVFLECVQDMDHENMFWYRQDPGLGLRLIYFSYDVKMKEKGDIPEGYSVSREKKERFSLILESASTNQTSMYLCASSLNRPTLLAFFGQGTRLTVV.

This clone was seen a handful of times. V usage is TRBV4-1 and J usage is TRBJ2-3, with D uncertain. Per the germline V gene, CDR1 is MGHRA and CDR2 is YSYEKL. This CDR3 has 15 amino acids. V was trimmed by 4 bases and J by 5 bases, leaving 16 bases between them. The CDR3: CASSLRSLQEDTQYF. The CDR3 DNA reads as TGCGCCAGCAGCCTCCGAAGCCTCCAGGAAGATACGCAGTATTTT.

The chain combines TRBV9 with TRBJ1-2; D gene uncertain. V lost 0 bases to trimming and J lost 2 bases, with 8 bases between them. Germline V lookup: CDR1 SGDLS, CDR2 YYNGEE. The CDR3 length is 14 residues. The CDR3 DNA follows: TGTGCCAGCAGCGTAGACAGCCCCAACTATGGCTACACCTTC. It is translated as CASSVDSPNYGYTF.

The chain uses TRBV6-1 and TRBJ2-1; 11 nucleotides agree with TRBD2. The CDR3 runs to 15 residues. Germline CDR1 reads MNHNS; CDR2 reads SASEGT. J gave up 1 base and V 8 bases, and 4 bases lay outside the gene matches. The CDR3 nucleotides read TGTGCCAGCGGGAGGACTAGCGGGTCCTACAATGAGCAGTTCTTC. It encodes CASGRTSGSYNEQFF.

A single count supports this clone. The rearrangement uses TRBV11-3 and TRBJ2-3; D may be TRBD2 (7 bases). Trimming took off 7 bases at V and 2 bases at J, with 13 bases between the two ends. CDR1 SGHNT and CDR2 YENEEA come from the germline V gene. This CDR3 is built from 14 residues. The CDR3 loop is CASTDGGPTDTQYF. As DNA, the CDR3 is TGTGCCAGCACCGACGGGGGGCCCACAGATACGCAGTATTTT.

DNA of the CDR3: TGTGCCAGCAGCTTAACGTTAGACTACGAGCAGTACTTC. Amino acid sequence: CASSLTLDYEQYF. The chain uses TRBV7-3 and TRBJ2-7; unclear D gene. This CDR3 contains 13 residues. Germline CDR1 SGHTA, CDR2 FQGTGA. Trimming left V 0 bases short and J 3 bases short, with 6 bases between.

V gene TRBV6-5 combines with J gene TRBJ1-1; a possible D gene is TRBD1 (5 bases). Deletions cut 6 bases from V and 3 bases from J, with 11 bases between. Germline V gives CDR1 MNHEY, CDR2 SVGAGI. The CDR3 sequence is 13 residues long. CDR3 region: CASRGGIDTEAFF. The CDR3 DNA reads as TGTGCCAGCAGGGGGGGGATAGACACTGAAGCTTTCTTT.

CDR3 coding DNA: TGTGCCAGCAGCTTCTACTTTCAGGGGAATGAAAAACTGTTTTTT. It specifies CASSFYFQGNEKLFF. The genes are TRBV5-6 and TRBJ1-4; D may be TRBD1 (6 bases). Trimming cost V 2 bases and J 5 bases, with 13 bases left between them. The germline V gene has CDR1 SGHDT and CDR2 YYEEEE. CDR3 length equals 15 residues.

V is TRBV6-4 and J is TRBJ1-3; maybe TRBD1 (6 bases). The CDR3 sequence is 16 residues long. The germline gives CDR1 MRHNA, CDR2 SNTAGT. Trimming took 2 bases from V and 4 from J, leaving 15 bases between them. Here the CDR3 DNA reads TGTGCCAGCAGTGACCCCGGAGGGGGGGCCGGAAACACCATATATTTT. Translated: CASSDPGGGAGNTIYF.

The chain recombines TRBV5-4 with TRBJ2-7; 8 bases are a match to TRBD1. Germline V gene lookup returns CDR1 SGHNT and CDR2 YYREEE (reference sequence). J gave up 6 bases and V 5 bases, and 10 bases lay outside the gene matches. The length of the CDR3 is 14 residues. In DNA, the CDR3 is TGTGCCAGCAGTTTCGACAGGGGATTTGGCGAGCAGTACTTC. Protein sequence: CASSFDRGFGEQYF.

This chain links TRBV6-1 with TRBJ2-7; perhaps TRBD1 as D (6 bases). Germline V gives CDR1 MNHNS, CDR2 SASEGT. The CDR3 runs 15 residues. With 7 bases removed from V and 3 bases from J, the gap between germline ends came to 19 bases. The CDR3 is CASTTSWGHLYEQYF. CDR3 DNA sequence: TGTGCCAGCACTACCTCCTGGGGACACCTCTACGAGCAGTACTTC.

The chain combines TRBV4-1 with TRBJ1-3; 9 bases are shared with TRBD1. V dropped 0 bases and J dropped 9; count of bases not matched to a gene: 15. The CDR3 length is 18 residues. Germline V gene sequence: CDR1 MGHRA, CDR2 YSYEKL. CDR3 sequence: CASSQDPFRDRVYGTIYF. The CDR3, as DNA: TGCGCCAGCAGCCAAGATCCTTTCCGGGACAGGGTATACGGCACCATATATTTT.

The rearrangement links TRBV5-8 to TRBJ2-3; D is ambiguous. The CDR3 is 12 residues long. Germline CDR1 SGHTS, CDR2 YDEGEE. Between the trimmed V and J ends, which lost 4 bases and 8 bases, there was a span of 11 bases. CDR3 DNA sequence: TGTGCCAGCAGCCCGTCTTCGGGTACGCAGTATTTT. Its translation is CASSPSSGTQYF.

The chain recombines TRBV5-7 with TRBJ2-2, with TRBD2 matching over 13 bases. TRBV5-7 qualifies as an ORF whose function is uncertain. The V gene end was trimmed by 4 bases and the J gene end by 4 bases; junction bases not matched to a gene: 10. The CDR3 extends over 18 amino acids. The CDR3 nucleotides are TGTGCCAGCAGCGCATCCGGGACTAGCGGGGTAGGCACCGGGGAGCTGTTTTTT. Its protein product is CASSASGTSGVGTGELFF.

This chain connects TRBV6-5 to TRBJ1-2; 11 bases align to TRBD1. Trimming cost V 5 bases and J 7 bases; bases outside gene matches: 3. This CDR3 has 13 residues. The germline V gene encodes CDR1 MNHEY and CDR2 SVGAGI. The CDR3 sequence is CASSIGTGGGYTF. Written as DNA, the CDR3 is TGTGCCAGCAGTATAGGGACAGGGGGTGGCTACACCTTC.

The chain couples TRBV5-4 to TRBJ1-1; a possible D gene is TRBD1 (5 bases). The CDR3 loop spans 12 amino acids. V was shortened by 4 bases and J by 7 bases, with 11 bases between the two germline ends. In germline, CDR1 is SGHNT, CDR2 YYREEE (reference sequence). The CDR3 nucleotides read TGTGCCAGCAGCAAAAGGGACTATGAAGCTTTCTTT. It yields the protein CASSKRDYEAFF.

This chain connects TRBV27 to TRBJ1-4; D ambiguous. The CDR3 runs 12 residues. In germline, CDR1 is MNHEY, CDR2 SMNVEV (reference sequence). V lost 6 bases to trimming and J lost 4 bases, with 6 bases between them. The CDR3 protein is CASRHLNEKLFF. The CDR3 DNA is TGTGCCAGCAGACACCTTAATGAAAAACTGTTTTTT. The variable domain in full, completed from reference TRBV27 and TRBJ1-4, reads EAQVTQNPRYLITVTGKKLTVTCSQNMNHEYMSWYRQDPGLGLRQIYYSMNVEVTDKGDVPEGYKVSRKEKRNFPLILESPSPNQTSLYFCASRHLNEKLFFGSGTQLSVL.

The rearrangement links TRBV27 to TRBJ2-6, with a possible D match to TRBD1 (6 bases). Germline CDR1 reads MNHEY; CDR2 reads SMNVEV (reference sequence). This CDR3 region has 17 residues. V gave up 7 bases and J gave up 2 bases, with 18 bases separating them. CDR3 DNA: TGTGCCAGCAAGAAACAGGGCTTGGTGGCTGGGGCCAACGTCCTGACTTTC. Translation gives CASKKQGLVAGANVLTF. The whole variable domain, remainder taken from reference TRBV27 and TRBJ2-6, is EAQVTQNPRYLITVTGKKLTVTCSQNMNHEYMSWYRQDPGLGLRQIYYSMNVEVTDKGDVPEGYKVSRKEKRNFPLILESPSPNQTSLYFCASKKQGLVAGANVLTFGAGSRLTVL.

The rearrangement uses TRBV2 and TRBJ1-5; 12 bases are a match to TRBD1. V was pared by 6 bases and J by 5 bases, with 5 bases of the junction left unmatched. The CDR3 spans 15 residues. The germline CDR1 and CDR2 sequences are SNHLY and FYNNEI. The CDR3 sequence is CASSTGQGAHQPQHF. The CDR3 DNA reads as TGTGCCAGCAGCACGGGACAGGGGGCACATCAGCCCCAGCATTTT.

To note about this clone: Since no conserved phenylalanine or tryptophan closes the CDR3, a read error is the likely cause. The J gene is TRBJ1-2, the V gene TRBV19; TRBD1 matches at 9 bases. The CDR3 totals 15 residues. The germline CDR1 and CDR2 sequences are LNHDA and SQIVND (reference sequence). Trimming at V came to 3 bases and at J to 6 bases, leaving 8 bases not matched to a gene. CDR3 sequence: CASSIPGQGIDGYTV. In DNA form, the CDR3 reads TGTGCCAGTAGTATTCCGGGACAGGGTATCGATGGCTACACCGTC.

The V and J genes are TRBV10-3 and TRBJ1-2; D is uncertain. Germline lookup yields CDR1 ENHRY and CDR2 SYGVKD. The CDR3 is made up of 13 amino acids. V lost 0 bases and J 5 bases, leaving 7 bases between the germline ends. The CDR3 coding sequence is TGTGCCATCAGTGAGTCGAGGTTATATGGCTACACCTTC. Amino acid sequence: CAISESRLYGYTF.

The rearrangement links TRBV19 to TRBJ2-5, with a possible D match to TRBD2 (6 bases). The CDR3 covers 11 residues. Per the germline V gene, CDR1 is LNHDA and CDR2 is SQIVND (reference sequence). Trimming cost V 6 bases and J 5 bases, with 7 bases left between them. Here the CDR3 DNA reads TGTGCCAGTAGCGGGGGTGAGACCCAGTACTTC. This sequence encodes CASSGGETQYF.

The chain carries TRBV2 and TRBJ2-5; TRBD2 matches at 11 bases. CDR3 length equals 13 residues. CDR1 and CDR2 from the germline V gene are SNHLY and FYNNEI. With 6 bases clipped from V and 4 bases from J, the junction kept 1 base outside the gene matches. CDR3 residues: CASSGTSGETQYF. In nucleotides, the CDR3 is TGTGCCAGCAGCGGGACTAGCGGAGAGACCCAGTACTTC.

Turning to this clone: One end of the junction varies from germline; a read error may be responsible. The V gene is TRBV7-9, the J gene TRBJ1-6; TRBD1 might be the D (5 bases). The CDR3 runs 13 residues. The germline V gene has CDR1 SEHNR and CDR2 FQNEAQ (reference sequence). In nucleotides, the CDR3 is TGTTCCAGCAGCTTAGCGCAGGGTTCACCCCTCCACTTT. This sequence encodes CSSSLAQGSPLHF.

This clone came up once. The chain has TRBV6-5 and TRBJ2-1, with TRBD2 matching 9 bases. The germline gives CDR1 MNHEY, CDR2 SVGAGI. CDR3 length: 16 residues. Losses at the gene ends were 0 bases for V and 4 bases for J; bases not matched to a gene: 4. The CDR3 coding sequence is TGTGCCAGCAGTTACTCTAGCGGGGGAAAATACAATGAGCAGTTCTTC. Amino acids: CASSYSSGGKYNEQFF.

This clone was seen once. The chain uses TRBV30 and TRBJ2-5; a weak D match, TRBD2 (5 bases). V was pared by 0 bases and J by 4 bases, with 15 bases between. The CDR3 spans 15 residues. Germline CDR1 GTSNPN, CDR2 SVGIG (reference sequence). The CDR3 DNA reads TGTGCCTGGAGTGTATCGGGCGGGTTTGGAGAGACCCAGTACTTC. Its translation: CAWSVSGGFGETQYF.

This clone was counted between two and nine times. The chain is built from TRBV7-2 and TRBJ1-1, with D possibly TRBD1 on 6 matching bases. The CDR3 has 17 residues. Per the germline V gene, CDR1 is SGHTA and CDR2 is FQGNSA. V lost 1 base, J lost 5 bases, and 20 bases lay in between. This CDR3 is CASSLVKGGVGETEAFF. The CDR3 coding sequence is TGTGCCAGCAGCTTAGTTAAAGGGGGGGTTGGGGAAACTGAAGCTTTCTTT.